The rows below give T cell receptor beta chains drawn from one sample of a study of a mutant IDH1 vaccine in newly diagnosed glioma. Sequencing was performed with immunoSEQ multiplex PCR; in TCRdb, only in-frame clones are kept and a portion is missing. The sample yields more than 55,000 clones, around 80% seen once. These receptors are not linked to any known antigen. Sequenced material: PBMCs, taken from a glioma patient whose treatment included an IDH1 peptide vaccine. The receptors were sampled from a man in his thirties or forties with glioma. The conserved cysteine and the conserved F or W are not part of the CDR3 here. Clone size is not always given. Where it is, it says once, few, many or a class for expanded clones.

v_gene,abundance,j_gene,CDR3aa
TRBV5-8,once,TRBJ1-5,ASSLRVFPLESNQPQH
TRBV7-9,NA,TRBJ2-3,ASSLSGGTDTQY
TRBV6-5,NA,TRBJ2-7,ASSLDRDEQY
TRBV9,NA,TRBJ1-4,ASSVDRQLNEKLF
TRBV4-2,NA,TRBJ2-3,ASSQEGGGAVDTQY
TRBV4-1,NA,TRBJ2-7,ASSQPTSGAYEQY
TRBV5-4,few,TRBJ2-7,ASSLPGGGSYEQY
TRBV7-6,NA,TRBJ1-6,ASRYTGGSPLH
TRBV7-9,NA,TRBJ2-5,ASSPGTSGSHQETQY
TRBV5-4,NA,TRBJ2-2,ASGKGRGGGELF
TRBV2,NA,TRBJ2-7,ASSEAGTYSYEQY
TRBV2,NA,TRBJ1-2,ASSRRTGGLGGYT
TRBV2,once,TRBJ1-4,ASSGQHSTEKLF
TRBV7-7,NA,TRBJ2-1,ASNQWTPTHYNEQF
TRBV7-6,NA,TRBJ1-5,ASSFNGRVYSNQPQH
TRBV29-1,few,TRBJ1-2,SVDPGFYGYT
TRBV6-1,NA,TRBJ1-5,ASSQEWQGYQPQH
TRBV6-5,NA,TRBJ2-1,ASSPESDPYNEQF
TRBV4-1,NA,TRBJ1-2,ASSQDRGGYGYT
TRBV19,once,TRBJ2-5,ASSIAETPETQY
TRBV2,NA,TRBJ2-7,ASSGLEQY
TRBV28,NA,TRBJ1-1,ASSLESAGRGMNTEAF
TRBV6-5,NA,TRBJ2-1,ASRRGTHLNNEQF